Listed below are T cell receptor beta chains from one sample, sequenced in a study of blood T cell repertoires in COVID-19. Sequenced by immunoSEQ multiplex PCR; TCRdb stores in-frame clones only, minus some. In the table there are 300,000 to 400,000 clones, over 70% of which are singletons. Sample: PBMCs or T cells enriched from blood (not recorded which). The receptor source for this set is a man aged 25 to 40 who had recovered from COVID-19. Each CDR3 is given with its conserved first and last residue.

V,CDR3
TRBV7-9,CASSLGDYEQYF
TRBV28,CASSLFAGGTYEQYF
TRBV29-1,CSVAGNLYEQYF
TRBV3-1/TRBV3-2,CASSTRDRGETEAFF
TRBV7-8,CASSQKRGSWTQYF
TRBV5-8,CASSFTSGGSLFF
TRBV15,CATSRDRLAVNEQFF
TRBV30,CAWSGGSNQPQHF
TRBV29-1,CSARGQAAGGYTF
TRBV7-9,CASSLGPGTGAYNEQFF
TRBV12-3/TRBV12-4,CASNLGLAGEQYF
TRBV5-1,CASSLGAGGYEQYF
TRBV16,CASSLHWTSTDTQYF
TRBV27,CASSLSGGWYNEQFF
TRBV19,CASRRTGDLYIQYF
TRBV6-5,CASSYSRRVGVNEQFF
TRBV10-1,CASQGAGNSPLHF
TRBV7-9,CASGATGELFF
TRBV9,CASSGTQGAVINEQFF
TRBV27,CASTYDRRQPQHF
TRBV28,CASSRTPGELSYEQYF
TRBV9,CASSETGLSSYEQYF
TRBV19,CASSPGAYGYTF
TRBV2,CASSEGTGVGEQYF
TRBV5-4,CASSPKMNTEAFF
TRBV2,CASREQGSGNTIYF
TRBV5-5,CASSFSQRSNQPQHF
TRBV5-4,CASSQNIGLYEQYF
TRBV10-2,CASSEFGFGQPQHF
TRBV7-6,CASSLGRNQPQHF
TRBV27,CASRCLRVPCEQYF
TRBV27,CASSLRVYTEAFF
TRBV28,CASSPGQANYGYTF
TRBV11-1,CASSVGTSRIDNEQFF
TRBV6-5,CASSRRVLNEKLFF
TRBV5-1,CASRGTGNTEAFF
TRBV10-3,CAISEVWDTQRDTQYF
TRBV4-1,CASSLRLQGDTGELFF
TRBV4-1,CASSQAPRDFSNSPLHF
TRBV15,CATSRGGTGGGNTEAFF
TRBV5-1,CASSSYTGLAGAISTDTQYF
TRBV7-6,CASSHQGALNEKLFF
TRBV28,CASTTSGGGPEAFF
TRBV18,CASSPPSNSYEQYF
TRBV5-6,CASSLGGTGDNSPLHF
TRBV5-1,CASSLAGGHYNEQFF
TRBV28,CASSLSGMRGNQPQHF
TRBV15,CATSDRGRGYTF
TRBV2,CASSDRLAGQTLFF
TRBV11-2,CASSFVGGTDTQYF
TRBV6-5,CASSPSGGAWNEQFF
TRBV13,CASSRGTDTQYF
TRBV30,CAWRRAGGYEQYF
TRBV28,CASRPGQGSNQPQHF
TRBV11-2,CASSFRKLNTEAFF
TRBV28,CASSLSSGNTIYF
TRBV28,CASSSPGTAREAFF
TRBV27,CASSLLADINYGYTF
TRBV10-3,CAITRGGQGSGELFF